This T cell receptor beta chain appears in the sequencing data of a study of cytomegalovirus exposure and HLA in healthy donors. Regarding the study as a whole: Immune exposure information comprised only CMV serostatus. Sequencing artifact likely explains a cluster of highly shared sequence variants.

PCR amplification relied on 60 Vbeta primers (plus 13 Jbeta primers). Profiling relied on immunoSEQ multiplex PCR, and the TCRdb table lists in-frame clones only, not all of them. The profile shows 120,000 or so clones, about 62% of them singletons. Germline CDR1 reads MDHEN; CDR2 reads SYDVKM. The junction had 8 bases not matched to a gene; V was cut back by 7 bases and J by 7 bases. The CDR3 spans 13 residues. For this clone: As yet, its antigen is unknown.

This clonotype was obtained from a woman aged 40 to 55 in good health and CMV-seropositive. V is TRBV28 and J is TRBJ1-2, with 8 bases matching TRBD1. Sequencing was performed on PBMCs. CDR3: CASTVDRAIGYTF. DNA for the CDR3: TGTGCCAGCACCGTGGACAGGGCAATTGGCTACACCTTC.